The source of this T cell receptor beta chain is a study of T cell responses to AZD1222 COVID-19 vaccine. Study results and limitations: The reported proportion of spike-specific TCRs targeting unmutated variant regions was nearly half. Baseline antibody screening turned up just a handful of seropositive AZD1222 recipients. Vaccination with two AZD1222 doses was followed by a rise in Spike-specific TCR breadth and depth.

Sequencing used immunoSEQ multiplex PCR; TCRdb keeps in-frame clones, though not all of them. The profile shows 100,000 to 120,000 clones, 81% of them singletons. Comments on this clone: Its antigen remains unknown.

The V gene's germline CDR1 is MDHEN and CDR2 SYDVKM. V lost 3 bases, J lost 1 base, and 1 base stayed unmatched. This CDR3 has 15 amino acids. This rearrangement joins TRBV28 to TRBJ2-3; 10 bases are a match to TRBD1. Sequenced here: peripheral blood, sampled on day 0 of AZD1222 vaccination. This receptor was taken from an adult in good health. CDR3 sequence reads: CASSFGTGGTDTQYF. Written as DNA, the CDR3 is TGTGCCAGCAGTTTTGGGACAGGGGGCACAGATACGCAGTATTTT.